One and the same sample provided the 32 T cell receptor beta chains below, sequenced in a study of T cell responses to AZD1222 COVID-19 vaccine. The assay was immunoSEQ multiplex PCR, and TCRdb's table has in-frame clones only and misses some. The sample has 100,000 or so clones; approximately 89% are singletons. The sample consisted of peripheral blood, taken on day 0 of MenACWY control vaccination. The receptor source for this set is an adult in good health.

A note on this clone: Mismatch with germline at one junction end may stem from a read error. This chain links TRBV3-1 (or the pseudogene TRBV3-2) with TRBJ1-2; no clear D gene. This CDR3 spans 12 amino acids. CDR1 LGHDT and CDR2 YNNKEL come from the germline V gene (reference sequence). CDR3 nucleotide sequence: TGTGCCAGCAGCCCATCGGTGGACCCAACCGCCTTC. Translation gives CASSPSVDPTAF.

The chain recombines TRBV7-2 with TRBJ2-7; D is uncertain. Trimming shortened V by 4 bases and J by 7 bases, and 17 bases separated the two germline ends. This CDR3 region has 14 residues. Germline CDR1 SGHTA, CDR2 FQGNSA. In nucleotides, the CDR3 is TGTGCCAGCAGCTCCCCTTCCCGGACGGAGGAGCAGTACTTC. It yields the protein CASSSPSRTEEQYF.

The chain joins TRBV6-5 to TRBJ2-7; possible D gene TRBD2, 5 bases. CDR3 length: 14 amino acids. The germline gives CDR1 MNHEY, CDR2 SVGAGI. V lost 5 bases and J lost 5, with 16 bases in between. CDR3 coding DNA: TGTGCCAGCAGTACGCCCGGGGTTTTCGACGAGCAGTACTTC. Translated, it gives CASSTPGVFDEQYF.

V usage is TRBV11-2 and J usage is TRBJ1-1; TRBD1 matches 7 bases. There are 13 residues in the CDR3. CDR1 SGHAT and CDR2 FQNNGV come from the germline V gene. V dropped 6 bases and J dropped 1; count of bases not matched to a gene: 2. The CDR3 sequence: CASSRQGNTEAFF. The CDR3 DNA reads as TGTGCCAGCAGTCGACAGGGGAACACTGAAGCTTTCTTT.

In DNA form, the CDR3 reads TGTGCCAGTAGTACCCTGGGACGCCGGGTGTACGAGCAGTACTTC. Encoded protein: CASSTLGRRVYEQYF. The chain uses TRBV19 and TRBJ2-7; D may correspond to TRBD1 or TRBD2 (5 bases each). The CDR3 totals 15 residues. Germline V CDR1 and CDR2: LNHDA, SQIVND (reference sequence). Trimming removed 4 bases from V and 4 bases from J, with 17 bases in between.

CDR3 region: CASSNALGSGNQPQHF. CDR3 coding DNA: TGTGCCAGCAGCAACGCGTTAGGTTCTGGTAATCAGCCCCAGCATTTT. This chain links TRBV2 with TRBJ1-5, with D unclear. V lost 6 bases to trimming and J lost 4 bases, with 19 bases between them. The germline CDR1 and CDR2 sequences are SNHLY and FYNNEI. The CDR3 extends over 16 amino acids.

This clone is a singleton in its sample. CDR3 nucleotide sequence: TGTGCCAGCAGTTTGGGTGGGGGACGGACTGATTCACCCCTCCACTTT. Translation: CASSLGGGRTDSPLHF. The chain recombines TRBV7-2 with TRBJ1-6, with D possibly TRBD1 on 5 matching bases. Trimming took 6 bases from V and 8 from J, leaving 20 bases between them. Germline CDR1 SGHTA, CDR2 FQGNSA. CDR3 length: 16 amino acids.

V is TRBV4-3 and J is TRBJ2-7; D is unresolved. This CDR3 is built from 18 residues. The V and J ends lost 0 bases and 2 bases respectively, with 20 bases between them. Looked up from germline, CDR1 is LGHNA and CDR2 is YSLEER. CDR3 loop: CASSQDMVLWSATYEQYF. CDR3 sequence (DNA): TGCGCCAGCAGCCAAGATATGGTGTTATGGTCGGCCACCTACGAGCAGTACTTC.

The chain is built from TRBV10-3 and TRBJ2-6; TRBD1 or TRBD2 may be the D gene (5 bases each). Germline CDR1 reads ENHRY; CDR2 reads SYGVKD. There are 18 residues in the CDR3. V dropped 4 bases and J dropped 2 bases, with 18 bases sitting between them. DNA for the CDR3: TGTGCCATCAGTGGGGGCCTGAGGACTTACACTGGGGCCAACGTCCTGACTTTC. Encoded protein: CAISGGLRTYTGANVLTF.

The CDR3: CASSPLGENSPLHF. In DNA form, the CDR3 reads TGTGCCAGCAGTCCCCTGGGCGAAAATTCACCCCTCCACTTT. This chain links TRBV28 with TRBJ1-6; the D is unclear. The ends were cut back, 5 bases at V and 7 bases at J, with 12 bases in the middle. Germline values: CDR1 MDHEN, CDR2 SYDVKM. CDR3 length: 14 residues.

The V call is TRBV2, the J call TRBJ1-3, with unresolved D. The CDR3 consists of 14 residues. Germline CDR1 SNHLY, CDR2 FYNNEI. V was shortened by 6 bases and J by 0 bases, with 9 bases between the two germline ends. CDR3 loop: CASRTVVSGNTIYF. For the CDR3, the DNA is TGTGCCAGCAGAACTGTCGTCTCTGGAAACACCATATATTTT.

This clone is a singleton in its sample. The junction does not match germline at one end; this may be a read error. J is TRBJ1-1 and V is TRBV3-1 (or the pseudogene TRBV3-2); TRBD1 is a possible D gene (5 bases). The germline CDR1 and CDR2 sequences are LGHDT and YNNKEL (reference sequence). This CDR3 contains 12 residues. CDR3 coding DNA: TGTGCCAGCAGCCAAGTGGGGCTAGCAAGAATCTTT. This codes for CASSQVGLARIF.

The chain employs TRBV15 and TRBJ1-1, with a possible D match to TRBD1 (5 bases). Germline V gene sequence: CDR1 LNHNV, CDR2 YYDKDF (reference sequence). The CDR3 is 13 residues long. The ends were cut back, 3 bases at V and 6 bases at J, with 11 bases in the middle. DNA for the CDR3: TGTGCCACCAGCAGGAGGGACCACGCTGAAGCTTTCTTT. The encoded protein is CATSRRDHAEAFF.

The table lists this clone with a few counts. This chain uses TRBV18 with TRBJ1-6, with 7 nucleotides matching TRBD1. V shed 6 bases and J 7 bases; nucleotides not matched to a gene: 12. The CDR3 is 16 amino acids. Germline V gives CDR1 KGHSH, CDR2 LQKENI. The CDR3 nucleotides read TGTGCCAGCTCCCTCGGGTCCGGGACAGCGAATTCACCCCTCCACTTT. It encodes CASSLGSGTANSPLHF.

The chain is built from TRBV10-3 and TRBJ1-4; 7 bases match TRBD1. CDR1 and CDR2 (germline): ENHRY, SYGVKD. The CDR3 totals 16 residues. The V gene end was trimmed by 2 bases and the J gene end by 4 bases; junction bases not matched to a gene: 7. The CDR3 region is CAISEAGTADNEKLFF. CDR3 DNA: TGTGCCATCAGTGAGGCTGGGACAGCTGATAATGAAAAACTGTTTTTT.

The genes are TRBV9 and TRBJ2-7; D unresolved. Trimming cost V 0 bases and J 0 bases, with 7 bases left between them. The CDR3 is made up of 14 amino acids. The germline gives CDR1 SGDLS, CDR2 YYNGEE. The CDR3 bases are TGTGCCAGCAGCGTAGGGTTCCGCTCCTACGAGCAGTACTTC. It translates to CASSVGFRSYEQYF.

The V gene is TRBV4-3, the J gene TRBJ1-5, with D perhaps matching TRBD1 (6 bases). This CDR3 comprises 14 residues. Trimming removed 2 bases at V and 6 bases at J, with 11 bases between. Germline V gives CDR1 LGHNA, CDR2 YSLEER. The CDR3 sequence: CASSQYREFQPQHF. The CDR3 DNA reads TGCGCCAGCAGCCAATACAGGGAGTTTCAGCCCCAGCATTTT.

The chain couples TRBV13 to TRBJ2-3; TRBD2 is a possible D gene (6 bases). Germline values: CDR1 PRHDT, CDR2 FYEKMQ (reference sequence). V was cut by 0 bases and J by 1 base, with 11 bases left in between. The CDR3 is 16 amino acids. The CDR3 nucleotides read TGTGCCAGCAGCTTAGGAACCGGGAGTGGCACAGATACGCAGTATTTT. Its translation: CASSLGTGSGTDTQYF.

The J gene is TRBJ2-7, the V gene TRBV29-1; 11 positions match TRBD2. The V segment lost 5 bases and the J segment 5 bases; nucleotides outside the gene matches: 2. Germline V gives CDR1 SQVTM, CDR2 ANQGSEA. The CDR3 covers 12 residues. For the CDR3, the DNA is TGCAGCGTTCCGGGACTAGCGGACGAGCAGTACTTC. Protein product: CSVPGLADEQYF.

This chain uses TRBV28 with TRBJ2-3; the D gene is possibly TRBD1 (5 bases). CDR3 length: 15 residues. CDR1 is MDHEN and CDR2 is SYDVKM in the germline V gene. V was shortened by 3 bases and J by 1 base, with 11 bases between the two germline ends. In DNA form, the CDR3 reads TGTGCCAGCAGTTTGTTCCAGGGCCGCACAGATACGCAGTATTTT. Translation: CASSLFQGRTDTQYF.

The V call is TRBV7-2, the J call TRBJ1-4; tentatively, D is TRBD1 (5 bases). Trimming stripped 2 bases from V and 2 bases from J, with 12 bases between. Germline-derived CDR1 and CDR2 are SGHTA and FQGNSA. CDR3 size: 16 residues. CDR3 region: CASSLLARVTNEKLFF. The CDR3 bases are TGTGCCAGCAGCTTACTCGCCAGGGTGACTAATGAAAAACTGTTTTTT.

The table lists this clone with a count of one. The V and J genes are TRBV28 and TRBJ1-5; D gene ambiguous. The CDR3 covers 16 residues. Trimming removed 3 bases from V and 0 bases from J, with 12 bases in between. Per the germline V gene, CDR1 is MDHEN and CDR2 is SYDVKM. The CDR3, as DNA: TGTGCCAGCAGTTTTAATCTACTCTATAGCAATCAGCCCCAGCATTTT. It codes for CASSFNLLYSNQPQHF.

V gene TRBV9 combines with J gene TRBJ1-1, with a tentative D call TRBD1 (6 bases). Trimming stripped 3 bases from V and 0 bases from J, with 12 bases between. This CDR3 has 15 residues. Germline CDR1 is SGDLS and CDR2 is YYNGEE. CDR3 protein: CASSGRGQMNTEAFF. DNA of the CDR3: TGTGCCAGCAGCGGGAGGGGACAAATGAACACTGAAGCTTTCTTT.

The J gene is TRBJ2-1, the V gene TRBV2, with 10 bases matching TRBD2. V shed 8 bases, J shed 6 bases, and the junction held 10 bases outside the gene matches. Germline V gives CDR1 SNHLY, CDR2 FYNNEI. This CDR3 contains 15 residues. As DNA, the CDR3 is TGTGCCAGCGCCAAGAGCGGGAGGGGTTCCAATGAGCAGTTCTTC. Its protein product is CASAKSGRGSNEQFF.

The V call is TRBV24-1, the J call TRBJ2-2; TRBD2 might be the D (5 bases). Germline assignment: CDR1 KGHDR and CDR2 SFDVKD. Between the trimmed V and J ends, which lost 3 bases and 6 bases, there was a span of 16 bases. This CDR3 is built from 16 residues. The CDR3: CATSDRPGNGAGELFF. CDR3 sequence (DNA): TGTGCCACCAGTGATAGGCCCGGGAACGGCGCCGGGGAGCTGTTTTTT.

This clone was detected only once. V is TRBV19 and J is TRBJ2-1; 9 nucleotides align to TRBD2. The CDR3 runs to 16 residues. V shed 1 base, J shed 6 bases, and the junction held 7 bases outside the gene matches. CDR1 and CDR2 from the germline V gene are LNHDA and SQIVND (reference sequence). The CDR3, as DNA: TGTGCCAGTAGTATAGGCGGCGGGAGGGCCTCCAATGAGCAGTTCTTC. Translating it yields CASSIGGGRASNEQFF.

This clone showed up just once. The genes are TRBV28 and TRBJ2-7; D might be TRBD1 (5 bases). CDR1 and CDR2 (germline): MDHEN, SYDVKM. CDR3 length: 14 amino acids. V dropped 6 bases and J dropped 4 bases, with 16 bases sitting between them. The CDR3 reads CASSPRTRVYEQYF. The DNA for the CDR3 is TGTGCCAGCAGCCCCCGGACAAGGGTATACGAGCAGTACTTC. The full variable domain, completed using reference TRBV28 and TRBJ2-7, is DVKVTQSSRYLVKRTGEKVFLECVQDMDHENMFWYRQDPGLGLRLIYFSYDVKMKEKGDIPEGYSVSREKKERFSLILESASTNQTSMYLCASSPRTRVYEQYFGPGTRLTVT.

J is TRBJ1-4 and V is TRBV4-1; D might be TRBD1 (6 bases). Trimming removed 4 bases from V and 1 base from J, with 10 bases in between. The length of the CDR3 is 15 residues. Germline V gene data show CDR1 as MGHRA and CDR2 as YSYEKL. The DNA for the CDR3 is TGCGCCAGCAGCCGGAAGGACAGAACTAATGAAAAACTGTTTTTT. It encodes CASSRKDRTNEKLFF.

CDR3 DNA: TGCGCCAGCAGCTTAGGGCAGAACTATGGCTACACCTTC. Translating gives CASSLGQNYGYTF. The chain combines TRBV5-1 with TRBJ1-2; D gene uncertain. Germline V gene lookup returns CDR1 SGHRS and CDR2 YFSETQ. V was clipped by 2 bases and J by 2 bases, with 7 bases between them. The CDR3 covers 13 residues.

The rearrangement uses TRBV12-3 or TRBV12-4 and TRBJ1-2; D uncertain. Trimming removed 7 bases at V and 2 bases at J, with 11 bases between. The CDR3 totals 13 residues. The CDR3, as DNA: TGTGCCAGCAACCTTCGGGCCAACTATGGCTACACCTTC. This translates into CASNLRANYGYTF.

The CDR3 coding sequence is TGTGCCAGCAGTTATGGGGACAGCGGAAACACCATATATTTT. This gives the protein CASSYGDSGNTIYF. The rearrangement links TRBV6-5 to TRBJ1-3; the match to TRBD1 covers 7 bases. The CDR3 is made up of 14 amino acids. The junction had 3 bases not matched to a gene; V was cut back by 3 bases and J by 4 bases. Germline values: CDR1 MNHEY, CDR2 SVGAGI.

J is TRBJ2-1 and V is TRBV2; no reliable D call. CDR1 is SNHLY, CDR2 FYNNEI, per germline. Trimming pared 7 bases from V and 9 bases from J, leaving 7 bases between. CDR3 size: 10 residues. The DNA for the CDR3 is TGTGCCAGCATGAGTATTGAGCAGTTCTTC. Its translation is CASMSIEQFF.